The next 21 T cell receptor beta chains were all read from a single sample in a study of early T cells in non-severe SARS-CoV-2 infection. TCRdb ran MiXCR on the 5' RACE reads and lists one entry per CDR3 protein. This repertoire shows about 44,000 distinct CDR3 sequences, 23% found once; its top ten account for under 6%. This specimen was whole blood, taken at baseline. The receptors come from an adult who was a healthcare worker with PCR-confirmed SARS-CoV-2 infection or an uninfected control (not recorded which).

V and J are TRBV5-1 and TRBJ1-1, with D uncertain. Germline V gene sequence: CDR1 SGHRS, CDR2 YFSETQ. The CDR3 loop spans 14 amino acids. The ends were cut back, 2 bases at V and 6 bases at J, with 14 bases in the middle. The CDR3 reads CASSLLGGEAEAFF. As DNA, the CDR3 is TGCGCCAGCAGCTTACTCGGTGGGGAGGCTGAAGCTTTCTTT.

This clonotype has a single count. This chain uses TRBV12-3 or TRBV12-4 with TRBJ2-6, with unresolved D. V lost 5 bases and J lost 1, with 9 bases in between. This CDR3 comprises 15 residues. The DNA of the CDR3 is TGTGCCAGCAGTCGGCCGCGGTCTGGGGCCAACGTCCTGACTTTC. Its translation is CASSRPRSGANVLTF.

This clonotype was seen a handful of times. V usage is TRBV20-1 and J usage is TRBJ2-1; 11 positions agree with TRBD1. Germline loops: CDR1 DFQATT, CDR2 SNEGSKA (reference sequence). This CDR3 has 14 residues. The junction had 8 bases not matched to a gene; V was cut back by 5 bases and J by 8 bases. DNA of the CDR3: TGCAGTGCTCCCGGGACAGGGGGTGTCTATGAGCAGTTCTTC. Translated, it gives CSAPGTGGVYEQFF.

This clonotype was counted between two and nine times. V is TRBV30 and J is TRBJ1-5; D gene uncertain. Germline-derived CDR1 and CDR2 are GTSNPN and SVGIG (reference sequence). This CDR3 comprises 13 residues. V lost 4 bases to trimming and J lost 3 bases, with 10 bases between them. CDR3 sequence (DNA): TGTGCCTGGAAAGGGAGGATCAATCAGCCCCAGCATTTT. It yields the protein CAWKGRINQPQHF.

The chain joins TRBV30 to TRBJ2-1; D gene uncertain. Germline V gene sequence: CDR1 GTSNPN, CDR2 SVGIG (reference sequence). CDR3 length: 14 amino acids. Trimming took off 0 bases at V and 4 bases at J, with 10 bases between the two ends. In DNA form, the CDR3 reads TGTGCCTGGAGTGTAAGTAAGGTGTACAATGAGCAGTTCTTC. Its translation is CAWSVSKVYNEQFF.

This clonotype has at least ten counts. This rearrangement joins TRBV29-1 to TRBJ1-2; 9 nucleotides agree with TRBD1. The CDR3 loop spans 14 amino acids. J lost 8 bases, V lost 0 bases, and 7 bases had no gene match. Germline CDR1 SQVTM, CDR2 ANQGSEA. The CDR3 nucleotides read TGCAGCGTTGAAGACCCGGGACAGGGCCTCGGCTACACCTTC. It is translated as CSVEDPGQGLGYTF.

The J gene is TRBJ1-4, the V gene TRBV19, with 7 bases lining up with TRBD1. The CDR3 length is 13 residues. Germline CDR1 reads LNHDA; CDR2 reads SQIVND (reference sequence). V lost 5 bases and J lost 6; bases outside the gene matches: 3. In DNA form, the CDR3 reads TGTGCCAGTAGTGGACAGGAAGATGAAAAACTGTTTTTT. Protein sequence: CASSGQEDEKLFF. The full variable domain, rest sourced from reference TRBV19 and TRBJ1-4, is DGGITQSPKYLFRKEGQNVTLSCEQNLNHDAMYWYRQDPGQGLRLIYYSQIVNDFQKGDIAEGYSVSREKKESFPLTVTSAQKNPTAFYLCASSGQEDEKLFFGSGTQLSVL.

The chain links TRBV7-2 to TRBJ2-3, with D perhaps assigned TRBD1 or TRBD2 (5 bases each). Per germline, CDR1 SGHTA and CDR2 FQGNSA. Trimming removed 2 bases from V and 1 base from J, with 10 bases in between. This CDR3 comprises 15 residues. CDR3 loop: CASSLSGAGTDTQYF. The CDR3 nucleotides are TGTGCCAGCAGCTTATCCGGGGCGGGCACAGATACGCAGTATTTT.

CDR3 sequence: CSATGQGWEDEKLFF. The CDR3 region has the DNA TGCAGTGCCACCGGACAGGGGTGGGAGGACGAAAAACTGTTTTTT. The V gene is TRBV20-1, the J gene TRBJ1-4, with TRBD1 matching 9 bases. Germline V CDR1 and CDR2: DFQATT, SNEGSKA (reference sequence). Trimming removed 6 bases from V and 8 bases from J; junction bases left unmatched: 13. The CDR3 is 15 amino acids.

This clonotype has more than one count but fewer than ten. This sequence joins TRBV11-2 and TRBJ2-3; 7 nucleotides line up with TRBD1. V trimming: 4 bases; J trimming: 1 base; junction bases outside the gene matches: 8. The CDR3 is made up of 16 amino acids. From germline, CDR1 is SGHAT and CDR2 FQNNGV. The CDR3 region is CASSYRQGYGTDTQYF. In DNA form, the CDR3 reads TGTGCCAGCAGCTACCGACAGGGTTACGGCACAGATACGCAGTATTTT.

This clonotype turned up a few times. The gene calls are TRBV7-3 and TRBJ2-4; D is perhaps TRBD1 or TRBD2 (5 bases each). Trimming stripped 5 bases from V and 9 bases from J, with 14 bases between. This CDR3 is 13 amino acids long. Germline V gives CDR1 SGHTA, CDR2 FQGTGA. CDR3 residues: CASSPGASGIQYF. The CDR3 coding sequence is TGTGCCAGCAGCCCCGGGGCGTCGGGCATTCAGTACTTC.

The chain has TRBV7-3 and TRBJ2-5, with D possibly TRBD2 on 6 matching bases. Germline CDR1 and CDR2: SGHTA and FQGTGA. This CDR3 spans 15 amino acids. V was trimmed by 1 base and J by 4 bases, leaving 13 bases between them. The CDR3 bases are TGTGCCAGCAGCTTAAGCCCGGGGGTAGGAGAGACCCAGTACTTC. Translated, it gives CASSLSPGVGETQYF.

The chain recombines TRBV7-2 with TRBJ2-2; no clear D. The CDR3 runs to 14 residues. Germline V gene sequence: CDR1 SGHTA, CDR2 FQGNSA. Trimming cost V 3 bases and J 6 bases, with 11 bases left between them. CDR3 in amino acids: CASSFYTDAGELFF. CDR3 bases: TGTGCCAGCAGCTTTTACACGGACGCCGGGGAGCTGTTTTTT.

This clonotype was observed at least ten times. This sequence joins TRBV12-3 or TRBV12-4 and TRBJ2-7; unclear D gene. Trimming shortened V by 4 bases and J by 1 base, and 8 bases separated the two germline ends. This CDR3 has 13 amino acids. The CDR3 coding sequence is TGTGCCAGCAGTTCTCCTACATCCTACGAGCAGTACTTC. Protein sequence: CASSSPTSYEQYF.

The sample holds a few counts of this clonotype. The rearrangement uses TRBV5-1 and TRBJ2-2, with TRBD1 identical over 8 bases. CDR3 length equals 15 residues. J gave up 1 base and V 3 bases, and 2 bases lay outside the gene matches. In germline, CDR1 is SGHRS, CDR2 YFSETQ. The CDR3 is CASSWTGLNTGELFF. CDR3 in DNA: TGCGCCAGCAGCTGGACAGGGTTGAACACCGGGGAGCTGTTTTTT.

This clonotype turned up a few times. The J gene is TRBJ1-1, the V gene TRBV25-1; D not resolved. The CDR3 extends over 15 amino acids. Germline V gene data show CDR1 as MGHDK and CDR2 as SYGVNS. The germline V and J ends were trimmed by 3 bases and 0 bases, with 11 bases remaining between them. The CDR3 reads CASSEQGTLNTEAFF. The CDR3 bases are TGTGCCAGCAGTGAGCAAGGAACCCTGAACACTGAAGCTTTCTTT.

This clonotype showed up many times. CDR3 sequence reads: CASSLDSGLAEAFF. CDR3 nucleotide sequence: TGTGCCAGCAGCTTAGATTCGGGCCTCGCTGAAGCTTTCTTT. This chain joins TRBV7-9 and TRBJ1-1; D unclear. The CDR3 runs to 14 residues. Germline V gene sequence: CDR1 SEHNR, CDR2 FQNEAQ (reference sequence). The V end was cut by 1 base, the J end by 6 bases, with 12 bases between.

This clonotype was seen a few times. V is TRBV20-1 and J is TRBJ2-6; TRBD1 or TRBD2 may be the D gene (5 bases each). Per germline, CDR1 DFQATT and CDR2 SNEGSKA (reference sequence). The CDR3 extends over 13 amino acids. Trimming left V 3 bases short and J 2 bases short, with 5 bases between. CDR3 protein: CSARGAGANVLTF. Here the CDR3 DNA reads TGCAGTGCTAGGGGGGCTGGGGCCAACGTCCTGACTTTC.

V is TRBV12-3 or TRBV12-4 and J is TRBJ1-1, with D possibly matching TRBD1 (5 bases). The CDR3 has 13 amino acids. Trimming stripped 5 bases from V and 1 base from J, with 8 bases between. The CDR3 DNA sequence: TGTGCCAGCAGTCCGGGACGGAACACTGAAGCTTTCTTT. Protein sequence: CASSPGRNTEAFF.

This clonotype turned up a few times. The gene calls are TRBV19 and TRBJ2-4; D is undetermined. Germline V gene sequence: CDR1 LNHDA, CDR2 SQIVND (reference sequence). The CDR3 has 15 residues. V was cut by 5 bases and J by 0 bases, with 11 bases left in between. The chain's CDR3 is CASSQELLAKNIQYF. The CDR3, as DNA: TGTGCCAGTAGTCAGGAGTTGCTAGCCAAAAACATTCAGTACTTC. The variable domain in full, with the rest retrieved from reference TRBV19 and TRBJ2-4, is DGGITQSPKYLFRKEGQNVTLSCEQNLNHDAMYWYRQDPGQGLRLIYYSQIVNDFQKGDIAEGYSVSREKKESFPLTVTSAQKNPTAFYLCASSQELLAKNIQYFGAGTRLSVL.

The CDR3 DNA follows: TGTGCCAGCAGAGTTGACACCAGCTCCTACAATGAGCAGTTCTTC. This codes for CASRVDTSSYNEQFF. This chain joins TRBV2 and TRBJ2-1; D is unresolved. Germline V CDR1 and CDR2: SNHLY, FYNNEI. V lost 6 bases and J lost 0, with 12 bases in between. This CDR3 has 15 amino acids.